This T cell receptor (beta chain) was sequenced for a study of human T cells and chemical hapten exposure. Study as a whole: From small differences in pooled library volume came most of the variation in per-sample TCR yields.

Time point specified: patch test 2, 6 weeks after DPC sensitization. The treatment is: therapeutic diphenylcyclopropenone sensitization with weekly scalp DPC. Whole blood that had not been fractionated was the source of extracted total RNA. The germline V and J ends were trimmed by 6 bases and 0 bases, with 6 bases remaining between them. Germline V gene sequence: CDR1 MNHNY, CDR2 SVGAGI (reference sequence). This CDR3 region has 13 residues. This clonotype came up many times. The library tagged individual cDNA molecules with unique molecular identifiers. TCRdb reprocessed the RACE reads via MiXCR and lists one record per CDR3 protein. The data contain more than 75,000 distinct CDR3 sequences, 10% of them singletons.

The V call is TRBV6-6, the J call TRBJ1-3; D gene unclear. The material was whole blood, obtained in connection with sensitization to the hapten diphenylcyclopropenone (DPC). This sequence was found in a woman aged 25 to 45 with alopecia areata. Some clones in this sample may be carry-over from other donors' samples. For the CDR3, the DNA is TGTGCCAGCAGGGGCAGCTCTGGAAACACCATATATTTT. Translated: CASRGSSGNTIYF.